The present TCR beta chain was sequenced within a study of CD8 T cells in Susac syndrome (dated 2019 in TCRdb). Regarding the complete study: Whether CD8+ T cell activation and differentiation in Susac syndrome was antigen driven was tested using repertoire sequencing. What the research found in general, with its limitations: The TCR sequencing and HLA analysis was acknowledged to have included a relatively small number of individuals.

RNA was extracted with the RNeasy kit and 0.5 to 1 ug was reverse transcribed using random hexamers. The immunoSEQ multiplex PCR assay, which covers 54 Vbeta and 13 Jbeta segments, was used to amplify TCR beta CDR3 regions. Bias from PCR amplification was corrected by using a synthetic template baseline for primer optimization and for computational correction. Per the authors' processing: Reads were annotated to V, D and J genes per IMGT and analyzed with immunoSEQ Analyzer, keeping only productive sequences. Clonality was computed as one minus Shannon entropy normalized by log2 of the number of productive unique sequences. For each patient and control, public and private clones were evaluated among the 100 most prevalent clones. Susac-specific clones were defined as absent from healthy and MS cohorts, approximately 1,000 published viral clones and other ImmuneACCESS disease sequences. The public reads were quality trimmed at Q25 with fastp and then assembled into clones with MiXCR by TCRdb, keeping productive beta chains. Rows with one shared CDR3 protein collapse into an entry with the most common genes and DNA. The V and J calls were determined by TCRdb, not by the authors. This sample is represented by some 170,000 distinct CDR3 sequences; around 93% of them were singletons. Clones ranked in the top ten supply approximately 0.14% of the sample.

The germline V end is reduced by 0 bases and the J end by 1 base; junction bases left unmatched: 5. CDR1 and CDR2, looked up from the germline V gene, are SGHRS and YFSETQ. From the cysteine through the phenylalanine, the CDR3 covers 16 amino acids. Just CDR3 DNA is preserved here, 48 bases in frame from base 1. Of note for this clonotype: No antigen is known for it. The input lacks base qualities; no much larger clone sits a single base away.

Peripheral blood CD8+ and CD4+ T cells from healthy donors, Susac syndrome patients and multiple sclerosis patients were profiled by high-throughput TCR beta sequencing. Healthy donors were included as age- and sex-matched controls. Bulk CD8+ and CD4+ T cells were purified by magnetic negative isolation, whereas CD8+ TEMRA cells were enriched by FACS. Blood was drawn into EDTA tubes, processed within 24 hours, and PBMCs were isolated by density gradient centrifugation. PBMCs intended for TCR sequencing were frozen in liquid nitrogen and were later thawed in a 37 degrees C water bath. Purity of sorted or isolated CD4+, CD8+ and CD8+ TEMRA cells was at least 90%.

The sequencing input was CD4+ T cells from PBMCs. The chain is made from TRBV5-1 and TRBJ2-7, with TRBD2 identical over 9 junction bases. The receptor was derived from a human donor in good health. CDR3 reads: CASSLESSGVSYEQYF. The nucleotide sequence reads TGCGCCAGCAGCTTGGAGTCTAGCGGGGTATCCTACGAGCAGTACTTC. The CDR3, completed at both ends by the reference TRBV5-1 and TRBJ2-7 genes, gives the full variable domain KAGVTQTPRYLIKTRGQQVTLSCSPISGHRSVSWYQQTPGQGLQFLFEYFSETQRNKGNFPGRFSGRQFSNSRSEMNVSTLELGDSALYLCASSLESSGVSYEQYFGPGTRLTVT.